This T cell receptor beta chain stems from a study of CD8 T cells in Susac syndrome. CDR3 length: 17 residues. Trimming took 6 bases from V and 0 from J; bases not matched to a gene: 7. Germline V gives CDR1 SNHLY, CDR2 FYNNEI. Random hexamers were used to reverse transcribe 0.5 to 1 ug of RNA. immunoSEQ multiplex PCR amplified TCR beta CDR3 across 54 Vbeta, 13 Jbeta. From the immunoSEQ multiplex PCR reads, TCRdb called clonotypes with MiXCR, one entry per CDR3 protein. The sample contains about 300,000 distinct CDR3 sequences, roughly 94% of which appear only once. Study-wide points: The study admitted that it had a relatively small number of individuals in its TCR sequencing and HLA analysis.

TCR beta sequencing covered blood CD8+ and CD4+ T cells. Both CD4+ and CD8+ T cells were negatively isolated, and TEMRA cells underwent FACS enrichment. Only one count was recorded for this clonotype. Its antigen remains unidentified. The rearrangement uses TRBV2 and TRBJ2-1, with TRBD2 matching over 11 bases. Source material: CD4+ T cells from PBMCs. The receptor's source is a human donor with multiple sclerosis. Written as DNA, the CDR3 is TGTGCCAGCAGGGGAGGACTAGCGGGTAGCTCCTACAATGAGCAGTTCTTC. It specifies CASRGGLAGSSYNEQFF.